Listed below are T cell receptor beta chains from one sample, sequenced in a study of identical twins. TCRdb processed the 5' RACE reads anew with MiXCR; each CDR3 protein has one entry. This sample has around 680,000 distinct CDR3 sequences, with over 8.5% found just once. The same specimen was also included in a second study, on yellow fever vaccine responses in identical twins.

The sample comprised PBMCs. These receptors were collected from a young woman in good health. The CDR3 runs from the conserved cysteine through the conserved F or W. D genes are given only for firm matches. For some rows the clone size is stated as once, few or many, or as a class when expanded; others skip it.

CDR3 DNA | CDR3 protein | V gene | clone size | J gene | D gene
TGTGCCAGCAGTCCAACCCCCTTTAGCGGGAGGGCCGGGAATGAGCAGTTCTTC | CASSPTPFSGRAGNEQFF | TRBV11-3 | many | TRBJ2-1 | TRBD2
TGCAGTGCTAGAGATTCGGGAAAAGCTTACAATGAGCAGTTCTTC | CSARDSGKAYNEQFF | TRBV20-1 | NA | TRBJ2-1 | NA
TGTGCCAGCAGTGTGCAGACCGAGCAGTTCTTC | CASSVQTEQFF | TRBV2 | NA | TRBJ2-1 | NA
TGCGCCAGCAGCCAAGGGACTAGCGGACTACATTTCTCCTACAATGAGCAGTTCTTC | CASSQGTSGLHFSYNEQFF | TRBV4-3 | few | TRBJ2-1 | TRBD2
TGTGCCAGCAGTTCACCAGGTGCCGCTAATGAAAAACTGTTTTTT | CASSSPGAANEKLFF | TRBV27 | few | TRBJ1-4 | NA
TGTGCCAGCAGTTCCACACTCGTGGGGGCCAACGTCCTGACTTTC | CASSSTLVGANVLTF | TRBV28 | NA | TRBJ2-6 | NA
TGTGCCAGCAGGCCTGGGACAGCCTACGAGCAGTACTTC | CASRPGTAYEQYF | TRBV12-3/TRBV12-4 | many | TRBJ2-7 | TRBD1
TGTGCCAGCAGTTTCGGGACCATCAACACAGATACGCAGTATTTT | CASSFGTINTDTQYF | TRBV11-2 | NA | TRBJ2-3 | NA
TGTGCCAGCAGTTTAGTACTAGCGGGGGTGTCCTACAATGAGCAGTTCTTC | CASSLVLAGVSYNEQFF | TRBV12-3/TRBV12-4 | many | TRBJ2-1 | TRBD2
TGCGCCAGCAGCATTGACAGGGGCTGGGAGCAGTACTTC | CASSIDRGWEQYF | TRBV10-2 | few | TRBJ2-7 | TRBD1
TGTGCCAGCAGCTTCCCGGGACTAGGGCCGCTGGATACGCAGTATTTT | CASSFPGLGPLDTQYF | TRBV11-2 | many | TRBJ2-3 | TRBD2
TGTGCCAGCAGTTCCCCCGCAGGGATGAACACTGAAGCTTTCTTT | CASSSPAGMNTEAFF | TRBV7-9 | NA | TRBJ1-1 | NA
TGTGCCAGCAGCGCTTCGACAGGGGAGGATGGCTACACCTTC | CASSASTGEDGYTF | TRBV7-8 | NA | TRBJ1-2 | TRBD1
TGTGCCAGCAGCTTGCACGGGGGCCGAAATCAGCCCCAGCATTTT | CASSLHGGRNQPQHF | TRBV5-6 | NA | TRBJ1-5 | NA
TGCAGCGTTGAAGAAAGGGGTTACGAGCAGTACTTC | CSVEERGYEQYF | TRBV29-1 | few | TRBJ2-7 | NA
TGCAGCGTTGAATTAATAGTCCAAGAGACCCAGTACTTC | CSVELIVQETQYF | TRBV29-1 | many | TRBJ2-5 | NA
TGTGCCAGCAGTTTATCCAGTTTGGATCCCAGACGCGGGGAGCTGTTTTTT | CASSLSSLDPRRGELFF | TRBV27 | NA | TRBJ2-2 | NA
TGCGCCAGCAGCCAAGAGCGGGAGACCACAGATACGCAGTATTTT | CASSQERETTDTQYF | TRBV5-1 | NA | TRBJ2-3 | TRBD2